The clone carrying this T cell receptor beta chain was counted a few times. Its cognate antigen is unknown. There are 12 residues in the CDR3. In germline, CDR1 is SQVTM, CDR2 ANQGSEA. Trimming stripped 5 bases from V and 3 bases from J, with 11 bases between. The data belong to a study of blood T cells in healthy people across ages. The use of a sample-barcoded 5' primer and a J-beta primer mix characterized a second PCR of 7 to 11 cycles. TCRdb redid the calling of the 5' RACE reads with MiXCR, one entry per CDR3 protein. The table includes 1.2 million to 1.5 million distinct CDR3 sequences, roughly 60% detected once. Study-wide findings and caveats: The donors' CMV status was not determined, possibly confounding changes in expanded clonotypes.

This sequence originates from a man younger than 35 in good health. The sequencing input was blood. The rearrangement uses TRBV29-1 and TRBJ2-7, with a tentative D call TRBD1 (5 bases). CDR3 protein: CSVRGQRYEQYF. Written as DNA, the CDR3 is TGCAGCGTTAGGGGTCAGCGCTACGAGCAGTACTTC.